One sample yielded the 31 T cell receptor beta chains listed below, sequenced in a study of T cell clones after liver transplantation. Sequenced by immunoSEQ multiplex PCR; TCRdb stores in-frame clones only, minus some. The data show about 80,000 clones, with roughly four fifths seen just once and under 0.6% held by the top ten. The sample in question was CD4+ T cells from blood, obtained 45 to 46 months after liver transplant. Source of these receptors: a human patient who received a liver transplant. Some of these T cells may belong to the graft donor.

The count of this clone is one. The chain carries TRBV10-3 and TRBJ2-3; 15 bases are shared with TRBD2. Trimming cost V 4 bases and J 1 base; bases outside gene matches: 3. The CDR3 totals 17 residues. Germline CDR1 ENHRY, CDR2 SYGVKD. CDR3 protein: CAISGTSGRAGTDTQYF. The CDR3 DNA is TGTGCCATCAGTGGGACTAGCGGGAGGGCCGGCACAGATACGCAGTATTTT.

The V gene is TRBV19, the J gene TRBJ2-1; TRBD1 aligns across 8 bases. J gave up 1 base and V 4 bases, and 9 bases lay outside the gene matches. The CDR3 has 17 residues. Germline assignment: CDR1 LNHDA and CDR2 SQIVND (reference sequence). CDR3 region: CASSKLFRGLSYNEQFF. The CDR3, as DNA: TGTGCCAGTAGTAAACTATTCAGGGGGCTATCCTACAATGAGCAGTTCTTC.

The rearrangement links TRBV6-5 to TRBJ1-2; D is ambiguous. Germline V CDR1 and CDR2: MNHEY, SVGAGI. The CDR3 covers 14 residues. Trimming left V 6 bases short and J 5 bases short, with 16 bases between. The CDR3 region is CASSPTSGWYGYTF. For the CDR3, the DNA is TGTGCCAGCAGCCCGACCTCGGGGTGGTATGGCTACACCTTC.

This chain uses TRBV5-1 with TRBJ2-5, with 9 bases matching TRBD1. J gave up 4 bases and V 4 bases, and 5 bases lay outside the gene matches. This CDR3 is built from 14 residues. The germline CDR1 and CDR2 sequences are SGHRS and YFSETQ. CDR3 loop: CASSVGTGSETQYF. CDR3 nucleotide sequence: TGCGCCAGCAGCGTCGGGACAGGGTCAGAGACCCAGTACTTC. Complete variable domain (other parts from reference TRBV5-1 and TRBJ2-5): KAGVTQTPRYLIKTRGQQVTLSCSPISGHRSVSWYQQTPGQGLQFLFEYFSETQRNKGNFPGRFSGRQFSNSRSEMNVSTLELGDSALYLCASSVGTGSETQYFGPGTRLLVL.

This chain uses TRBV7-2 with TRBJ2-4; tentative D call: TRBD1 (6 bases). The V end lost 4 bases, the J end lost 6 bases, and 10 bases lay between the germline ends. The germline CDR1 and CDR2 sequences are SGHTA and FQGNSA. The CDR3 spans 13 residues. The CDR3 DNA sequence: TGTGCCAGCAGCTGGACAGAAGTAAACATTCAGTACTTC. Translated, it gives CASSWTEVNIQYF.

The CDR3 sequence is CASSLGDRENYGYTF. The CDR3 nucleotides are TGTGCCAGCAGCTTAGGAGACAGGGAAAACTATGGCTACACCTTC. This chain connects TRBV5-4 to TRBJ1-2; 7 bases are a match to TRBD1. The V segment lost 2 bases and the J segment 2 bases; nucleotides outside the gene matches: 6. The CDR3 runs 15 residues. The germline V gene encodes CDR1 SGHNT and CDR2 YYREEE (reference sequence).

This rearrangement joins TRBV6-6 to TRBJ2-1, with 9 bases fitting TRBD1. The V gene's germline CDR1 is MNHNY and CDR2 SVGAGI (reference sequence). Trimming cost V 11 bases and J 5 bases; bases outside gene matches: 7. The CDR3 length is 13 residues. In DNA, the CDR3 is TGTGCCGCGAGGGACAGGGCGGACAATGAGCAGTTCTTC. Translated: CAARDRADNEQFF.

The rearrangement joins TRBV10-1 to TRBJ2-3, with unresolved D. The CDR3 runs to 14 residues. Trimming cost V 0 bases and J 2 bases, with 6 bases left between them. Per the germline V gene, CDR1 is WNHNN and CDR2 is SYGVQD (reference sequence). The CDR3 nucleotides are TGCGCCAGCAGTGAGTCCTTCCTCACAGATACGCAGTATTTT. Translated, it gives CASSESFLTDTQYF.

The V and J genes are TRBV7-9 and TRBJ2-2; D call uncertain. This CDR3 contains 15 residues. From germline, CDR1 is SEHNR and CDR2 FQNEAQ (reference sequence). V was cut by 5 bases and J by 6 bases, with 16 bases left in between. CDR3 DNA: TGTGCCAGCAGCCCGCCGGGCAGGCAGGCCGGGGAGCTGTTTTTT. Encoded protein: CASSPPGRQAGELFF.

The CDR3 DNA sequence: TGTGCCAGCAGCGGACTTCCCCGGGGAGAGCAGTACTTC. As protein: CASSGLPRGEQYF. The gene calls are TRBV28 and TRBJ2-7; a weak D match, TRBD2 (5 bases). V lost 6 bases to trimming and J lost 7 bases, with 16 bases between them. CDR3 length: 13 amino acids. Looked up from germline, CDR1 is MDHEN and CDR2 is SYDVKM.

CDR3 sequence (DNA): TGTGCCAGCAGCTTGGAGCGGAATCGGATCGACTACACCTTC. Protein: CASSLERNRIDYTF. This chain joins TRBV5-5 and TRBJ1-2; D is undetermined. The germline V and J ends were trimmed by 0 bases and 10 bases, with 16 bases remaining between them. This CDR3 region has 14 residues. The germline CDR1 and CDR2 sequences are SGHKS and YYEKEE (reference sequence).

This clone was observed once. The gene calls are TRBV10-1 and TRBJ2-7; D is perhaps TRBD1 (6 bases). V lost 3 bases, J lost 2 bases, and 14 bases lay in between. Germline V gives CDR1 WNHNN, CDR2 SYGVQD (reference sequence). The CDR3 extends over 15 amino acids. CDR3 nucleotides: TGCGCCAGCAGTGAAGGGCCAGGGGCTACCTACGAGCAGTACTTC. Residues: CASSEGPGATYEQYF.

The J gene is TRBJ2-2, the V gene TRBV11-2; D call uncertain. Germline CDR1 is SGHAT and CDR2 is FQNNGV. V gave up 1 base and J gave up 2 bases, with 8 bases separating them. CDR3 length equals 15 residues. CDR3 protein: CASSLGRPNTGELFF. The CDR3 nucleotides are TGTGCCAGCAGCTTAGGCCGTCCCAACACCGGGGAGCTGTTTTTT.

The rearrangement uses TRBV7-8 and TRBJ1-4; a possible D gene is TRBD1 (5 bases). The germline V gene encodes CDR1 SGHVS and CDR2 FQNEAQ. The CDR3 runs to 14 residues. Trimming removed 0 bases from V and 6 bases from J, with 8 bases in between. In DNA form, the CDR3 reads TGTGCCAGCAGCTTAGCGCAGGGCGATGAAAAACTGTTTTTT. It is translated as CASSLAQGDEKLFF.

This clone was seen more than once but under ten times. The J gene is TRBJ1-2, the V gene TRBV30, with D maybe TRBD1 (6 bases). The germline V gene encodes CDR1 GTSNPN and CDR2 SVGIG (reference sequence). Trimming pared 2 bases from V and 4 bases from J, leaving 14 bases between. The CDR3 is 14 residues long. CDR3 amino acids: CAWSRGQNFYGYTF. CDR3 nucleotides: TGTGCCTGGAGTCGTGGACAGAACTTCTATGGCTACACCTTC. The full variable domain, rest sourced from reference TRBV30 and TRBJ1-2, is SQTIHQWPATLVQPVGSPLSLECTVEGTSNPNLYWYRQAAGRGLQLLFYSVGIGQISSEVPQNLSASRPQDRQFILSSKKLLLSDSGFYLCAWSRGQNFYGYTFGSGTRLTVV.

The chain couples TRBV5-1 to TRBJ2-3, with D perhaps given as TRBD1 or TRBD2 (6 bases each). Germline CDR1 and CDR2: SGHRS and YFSETQ. The V gene lost 7 bases and the J gene lost 3 bases, with 15 bases spanning the gap. The CDR3 is 14 amino acids. The CDR3 DNA is TGCGCCAGCGGTGGGGGGCGCCAGACAGATACGCAGTATTTT. Protein sequence: CASGGGRQTDTQYF.

J is TRBJ2-1 and V is TRBV9; TRBD1 matches 9 bases. The CDR3 sequence is 15 residues long. V dropped 3 bases and J dropped 7; count of bases not matched to a gene: 8. Germline V gene lookup returns CDR1 SGDLS and CDR2 YYNGEE. CDR3 region: CASSGSDRGKNEQFF. For the CDR3, the DNA is TGTGCCAGCAGCGGATCCGACAGGGGGAAGAATGAGCAGTTCTTC.

A few counts support this clone. J is TRBJ2-3 and V is TRBV5-1; tentative D call: TRBD2 (6 bases). CDR1 is SGHRS and CDR2 is YFSETQ in the germline V gene. Trimming shortened V by 0 bases and J by 2 bases, and 16 bases separated the two germline ends. This CDR3 has 17 amino acids. CDR3 in DNA: TGCGCCAGCAGCTTGGACGGGACTCCCCAAAACACAGATACGCAGTATTTT. It encodes CASSLDGTPQNTDTQYF.

This chain links TRBV5-1 with TRBJ2-7, with D perhaps given as TRBD1 or TRBD2 (5 bases each). The CDR3 consists of 15 residues. Between the trimmed V and J ends, which lost 5 bases and 0 bases, there was a span of 15 bases. Germline V CDR1 and CDR2: SGHRS, YFSETQ. The CDR3 region has the DNA TGCGCCAGCAGTTATGACGGGACGTTCTCCTACGAGCAGTACTTC. The encoded protein is CASSYDGTFSYEQYF. Complete variable domain (other parts from reference TRBV5-1 and TRBJ2-7): KAGVTQTPRYLIKTRGQQVTLSCSPISGHRSVSWYQQTPGQGLQFLFEYFSETQRNKGNFPGRFSGRQFSNSRSEMNVSTLELGDSALYLCASSYDGTFSYEQYFGPGTRLTVT.

With respect to this clone: Germline and junction disagree at one end, which may indicate a read error. The chain combines TRBV6-5 with TRBJ2-7, with 12 bases aligning to TRBD2. Germline V gene lookup returns CDR1 MNHEY and CDR2 SVGAGI. The CDR3 has 15 amino acids. CDR3 sequence: CASSPGGLAGYRLHF. The CDR3 DNA reads TGTGCCAGCAGCCCCGGGGGACTAGCGGGCTACCGCCTCCACTTC.

On this clone: One end of the junction is discordant with germline, which a read error may explain. This chain joins TRBV5-1 and TRBJ2-5; 7 positions agree with TRBD1. This CDR3 is built from 14 residues. Germline assignment: CDR1 SGHRS and CDR2 YFSETQ. The CDR3 sequence is CASSATGRVETQYF. The CDR3 region has the DNA TGTGCCAGCAGCGCGACAGGGCGCGTGGAGACCCAGTACTTC.

The V gene is TRBV18, the J gene TRBJ1-4; 7 bases align to TRBD1. Germline assignment: CDR1 KGHSH and CDR2 LQKENI. V was pared by 6 bases and J by 8 bases, with 6 bases of the junction left unmatched. This CDR3 is built from 13 residues. CDR3 amino acids: CASSPTGKEKLFF. The CDR3 DNA follows: TGTGCCAGCTCTCCGACAGGGAAGGAAAAACTGTTTTTT.

The chain is built from TRBV4-3 and TRBJ2-1, with a tentative D call TRBD2 (6 bases). CDR1 and CDR2 from the germline V gene are LGHNA and YSLEER. V was shortened by 5 bases and J by 12 bases, with 20 bases between the two germline ends. This CDR3 has 14 amino acids. In nucleotides, the CDR3 is TGCGCCAGCAGCTCGGGACTCCCCACCCAAAGGCAGTTCTTC. The encoded protein is CASSSGLPTQRQFF.

This sequence joins TRBV14 and TRBJ1-2, with D maybe TRBD1 (5 bases). The CDR3 runs to 13 residues. CDR1 is SGHDN and CDR2 is FVKESK in the germline V gene. With 4 bases removed from V and 3 bases from J, the gap between germline ends came to 9 bases. The CDR3, as DNA: TGTGCCAGCAGCCCCCAGGGTTACTATGGCTACACCTTC. Translation: CASSPQGYYGYTF. Full variable domain (outside the CDR3, taken from reference TRBV14 and TRBJ1-2): EAGVTQFPSHSVIEKGQTVTLRCDPISGHDNLYWYRRVMGKEIKFLLHFVKESKQDESGMPNNRFLAERTGGTYSTLKVQPAELEDSGVYFCASSPQGYYGYTFGSGTRLTVV.

The chain combines TRBV19 with TRBJ2-2; the D gene could be TRBD1 or TRBD2 (5 bases each). V lost 6 bases and J 0 bases, leaving 17 bases between the germline ends. The CDR3 covers 17 residues. Germline-derived CDR1 and CDR2 are LNHDA and SQIVND (reference sequence). The CDR3 sequence: CASSSGPGRSNTGELFF. DNA of the CDR3: TGTGCCAGTAGCAGCGGCCCAGGGCGTTCGAACACCGGGGAGCTGTTTTTT. Drawing the rest from reference TRBV19 and TRBJ2-2, the complete variable domain is DGGITQSPKYLFRKEGQNVTLSCEQNLNHDAMYWYRQDPGQGLRLIYYSQIVNDFQKGDIAEGYSVSREKKESFPLTVTSAQKNPTAFYLCASSSGPGRSNTGELFFGEGSRLTVL.

The rearrangement joins TRBV30 to TRBJ2-3, with 7 positions matching TRBD1. Per germline, CDR1 GTSNPN and CDR2 SVGIG (reference sequence). The length of the CDR3 is 11 residues. After removal of 0 bases from V and 14 bases from J, the junction contained 5 bases not matched to a gene. CDR3 region: CAWSVDRVRYF. CDR3 DNA sequence: TGTGCCTGGAGTGTTGACAGGGTACGGTATTTT.

This chain connects TRBV19 to TRBJ1-2; possibly TRBD1 for D (6 bases). Trimming removed 5 bases at V and 4 bases at J, with 8 bases between. Looked up from germline, CDR1 is LNHDA and CDR2 is SQIVND (reference sequence). The CDR3 runs to 12 residues. CDR3 sequence (DNA): TGTGCCAGTAGTGACAGGCCCTATGGCTACACCTTC. Translating gives CASSDRPYGYTF.

J is TRBJ2-3 and V is TRBV30, with 8 bases identical to TRBD2. Germline V gene sequence: CDR1 GTSNPN, CDR2 SVGIG (reference sequence). Trimming removed 4 bases from V and 0 bases from J; junction bases left unmatched: 3. This CDR3 is built from 14 residues. CDR3 sequence (DNA): TGTGCCTGGACGGGGGGGGGTAGCACAGATACGCAGTATTTT. It translates to CAWTGGGSTDTQYF.

DNA for the CDR3: TGTGCCTGGGCTCGGGACAGGGTATATGGCTACACCTTC. This encodes CAWARDRVYGYTF. The chain is built from TRBV30 and TRBJ1-2; 9 nucleotides line up with TRBD1. Trimming removed 5 bases from V and 5 bases from J; junction bases left unmatched: 6. CDR1 GTSNPN and CDR2 SVGIG come from the germline V gene (reference sequence). The CDR3 length is 13 residues.

As DNA, the CDR3 is TGTGCCAGCAGCTTAGAAAGACAGGGGGTGGGTGAGCAGTTCTTC. It is translated as CASSLERQGVGEQFF. The chain links TRBV11-2 to TRBJ2-1; 9 bases match TRBD1. This CDR3 region has 15 residues. Germline V gene lookup returns CDR1 SGHAT and CDR2 FQNNGV. The junction had 6 bases not matched to a gene; V was cut back by 0 bases and J by 9 bases.

The rearrangement uses TRBV29-1 and TRBJ2-7; 7 bases are a match to TRBD1. Germline V gene lookup returns CDR1 SQVTM and CDR2 ANQGSEA. The V segment lost 6 bases and the J segment 4 bases; nucleotides outside the gene matches: 6. There are 12 residues in the CDR3. CDR3 amino acids: CSVGTDFYEQYF. The CDR3 bases are TGCAGCGTCGGGACAGACTTTTACGAGCAGTACTTC.